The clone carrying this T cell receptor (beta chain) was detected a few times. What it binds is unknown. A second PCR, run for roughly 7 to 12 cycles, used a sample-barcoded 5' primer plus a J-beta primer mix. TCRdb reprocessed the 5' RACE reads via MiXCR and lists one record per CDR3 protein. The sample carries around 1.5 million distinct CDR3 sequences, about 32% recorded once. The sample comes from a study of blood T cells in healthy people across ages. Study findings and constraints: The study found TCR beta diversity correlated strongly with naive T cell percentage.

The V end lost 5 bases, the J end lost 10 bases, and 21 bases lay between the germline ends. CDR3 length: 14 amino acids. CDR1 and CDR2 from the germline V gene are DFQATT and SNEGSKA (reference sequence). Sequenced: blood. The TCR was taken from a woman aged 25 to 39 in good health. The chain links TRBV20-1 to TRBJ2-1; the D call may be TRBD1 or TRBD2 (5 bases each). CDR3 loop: CSAHSGALGMEQFF. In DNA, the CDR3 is TGCAGTGCTCATTCCGGGGCCCTGGGGATGGAGCAGTTCTTC.